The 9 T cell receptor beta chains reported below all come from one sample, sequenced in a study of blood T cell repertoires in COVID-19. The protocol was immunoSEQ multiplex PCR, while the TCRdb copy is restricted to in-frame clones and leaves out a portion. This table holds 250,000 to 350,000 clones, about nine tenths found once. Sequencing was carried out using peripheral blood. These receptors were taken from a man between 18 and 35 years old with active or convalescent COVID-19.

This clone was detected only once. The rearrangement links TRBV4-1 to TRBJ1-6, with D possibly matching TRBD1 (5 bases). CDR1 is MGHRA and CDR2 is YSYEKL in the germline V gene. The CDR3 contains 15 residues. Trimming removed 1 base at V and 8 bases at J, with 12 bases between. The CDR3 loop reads CASSQAPRVDSPLHF. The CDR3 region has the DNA TGCGCCAGCAGCCAAGCTCCCAGGGTTGATTCACCCCTCCACTTT.

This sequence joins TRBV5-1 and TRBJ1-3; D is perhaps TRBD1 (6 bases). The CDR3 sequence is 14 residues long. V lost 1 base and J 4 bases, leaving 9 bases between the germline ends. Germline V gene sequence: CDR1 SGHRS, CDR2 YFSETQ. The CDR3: CASSLQGTGNTIYF. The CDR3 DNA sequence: TGCGCCAGCAGCTTGCAGGGGACGGGAAACACCATATATTTT.

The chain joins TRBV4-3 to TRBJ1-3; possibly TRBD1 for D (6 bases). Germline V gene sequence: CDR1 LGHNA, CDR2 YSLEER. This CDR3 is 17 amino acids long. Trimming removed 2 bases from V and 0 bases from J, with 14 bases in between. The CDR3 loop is CASSQLTGQYSGNTIYF. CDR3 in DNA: TGCGCCAGCAGCCAACTCACCGGACAGTACTCTGGAAACACCATATATTTT.

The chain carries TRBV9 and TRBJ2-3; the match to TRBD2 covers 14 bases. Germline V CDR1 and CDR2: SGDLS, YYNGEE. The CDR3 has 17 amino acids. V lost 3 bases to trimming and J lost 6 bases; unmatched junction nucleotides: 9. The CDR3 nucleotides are TGTGCCAGCAGCGAGACTAGCGGGAGGGCCGGTTTGGATACGCAGTATTTT. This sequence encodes CASSETSGRAGLDTQYF.

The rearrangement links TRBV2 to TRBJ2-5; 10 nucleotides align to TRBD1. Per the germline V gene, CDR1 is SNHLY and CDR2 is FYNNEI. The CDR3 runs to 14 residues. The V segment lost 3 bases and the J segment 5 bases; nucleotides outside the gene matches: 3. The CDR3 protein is CASSEDRGAETQYF. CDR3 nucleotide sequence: TGTGCCAGCAGTGAGGACAGGGGGGCTGAGACCCAGTACTTC.

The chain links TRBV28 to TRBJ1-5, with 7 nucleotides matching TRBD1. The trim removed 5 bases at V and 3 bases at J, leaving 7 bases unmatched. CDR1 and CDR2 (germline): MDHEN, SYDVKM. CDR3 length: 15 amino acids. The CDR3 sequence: CASSEQGINNQPQHF. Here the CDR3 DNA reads TGTGCCAGCAGTGAACAGGGGATTAACAATCAGCCCCAGCATTTT. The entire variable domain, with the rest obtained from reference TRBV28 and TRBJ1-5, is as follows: DVKVTQSSRYLVKRTGEKVFLECVQDMDHENMFWYRQDPGLGLRLIYFSYDVKMKEKGDIPEGYSVSREKKERFSLILESASTNQTSMYLCASSEQGINNQPQHFGDGTRLSIL.

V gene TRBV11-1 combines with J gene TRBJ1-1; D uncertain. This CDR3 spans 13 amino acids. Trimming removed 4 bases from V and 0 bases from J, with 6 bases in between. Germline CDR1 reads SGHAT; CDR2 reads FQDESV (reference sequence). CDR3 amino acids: CASSSVLNTEAFF. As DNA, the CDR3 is TGTGCCAGCAGCTCCGTATTGAACACTGAAGCTTTCTTT.

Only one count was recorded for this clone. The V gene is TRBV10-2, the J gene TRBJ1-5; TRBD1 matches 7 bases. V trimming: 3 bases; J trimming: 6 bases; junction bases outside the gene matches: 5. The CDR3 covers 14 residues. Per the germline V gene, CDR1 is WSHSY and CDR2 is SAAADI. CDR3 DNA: TGCGCCAGCAGTGAAGGGGGCTCGGGTCAGCCCCAGCATTTT. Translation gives CASSEGGSGQPQHF.

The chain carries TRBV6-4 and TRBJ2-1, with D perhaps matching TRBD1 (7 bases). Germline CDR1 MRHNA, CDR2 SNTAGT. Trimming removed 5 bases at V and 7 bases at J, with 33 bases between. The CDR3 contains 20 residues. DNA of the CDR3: TGTGCCAGCAGTAAAGTGTGGGACAGCGAGACAAGCGGGTGGAGGAATGAGCAGTTCTTC. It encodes CASSKVWDSETSGWRNEQFF.